This record concerns one T cell receptor beta chain sequence. It lacks a known antigen. One base away there is no much larger clone; base qualities are not given. Other DNA sequences of this sample code for an identical CDR3. These data originate in a study of beta chain features in type 1 diabetes (dated by TCRdb to 2016 to 2019). For the study in its entirety: Patients and healthy donors did not differ in mean age, gender distribution, total cell number or subset yield. A total of some 100,000,000 sorted cells were examined across all samples, and a strong correlation was observed between cell number per subset and RNA yield. The study compared the TCRB repertoires of sorted circulating CD4+ T cell subsets in recently diagnosed type 1 diabetes patients with those in matched healthy donors. Regulatory and stem cell-like memory subsets were isolated from only 8 patients and about eight healthy donors, whereas naive and central memory subsets came from all 30 or so donors. What the study reported, not specific to this receptor: Because cDNA rather than genomic DNA was sequenced, highly expressing activated cells could have been over-represented, although no difference in activation and CD3 levels was found between groups. Because the HLA sub-analyses included only small numbers of individuals, any influence of HLA type on TCRB rearrangement was left unresolved. Type 1 diabetes patients showed a moderate but significant shortening of TCRB CDR3 length in all four CD4+ subsets. At VDJ recombination sites, patients with type 1 diabetes made fewer insertions and deleted more nucleotides, a pattern implying thymic rearrangement abnormalities. PCR might favor shorter templates, but patient and control samples were amplified and corrected together, so any skew would affect both groups equally. Naive, central memory and regulatory TCRB repertoires appeared to be more alike among patients than among healthy donors.

The entire amount of isolated RNA was reverse transcribed using the High Capacity cDNA Reverse Transcription Kit, so the sequenced TCRB transcripts were expressed ones. Deep immunoSEQ sequencing was performed on naive, central memory and regulatory T cell samples, with an average of roughly 3.3 million total reads per sample. Sorted cells were lysed in RLT buffer, and RNA was extracted using DNase-treated RNeasy Micro or Mini kits according to cell number. Each cell subset was processed separately to prevent cross-contamination, with patient and healthy donor samples processed together. The immunoSEQ multiplex PCR was used to amplify TCRB sequences from cDNA, generating 87-bp fragments that spanned the CDR3 region. The amplicons were sequenced using the Illumina HiSeq platform. Under the source paper's analysis protocol: PCR bias was computationally corrected using synthetic template baselines, reads within Hamming distance 2 were collapsed, and singletons that could not be merged were discarded. Reads were aligned against IMGT so that V, D and J genes, CDR3 length and insertions or deletions at six rearrangement sites could be assigned. Within each subset, clonotype counts were normalized to sorted cell number, and only after that were true diversity and Gini coefficients computed with the tcR R package. The overlap coefficient, calculated on TCRB nucleotide sequences, was used to quantify repertoire sharing. Out-of-frame TCRB sequences from naive cells were analyzed as a proxy for the pre-selection repertoire. The table comes from immuneACCESS by way of TCRdb, which keeps in-frame sequences with V and J called. Part of the clones is missing from these tables; in studies checked, under half for an unresolved V gene and the rest for unknown reasons. V and J calls and clone size are given by that table; D and trimming were obtained from the DNA. Within this sample are a few hundred thousand clones, with roughly 15% of them counted one time only. Around 0.02% of the sample is taken by the ten largest.

Each donor gave one peripheral blood draw, roughly 120 mL on average, collected into heparinised tubes. A BD FACSAria II was used to sort naive, central memory, regulatory and stem cell-like memory CD4+ T cells with a panel that included CD45RO, CCR7, CD25, CD127, CD95 and CD27. Purity was above 95% for every sorted population. PBMCs were isolated right away by Lymphoprep density gradient centrifugation and were stained directly, without culture. So that batch effects would be minimized, each experiment stained and sorted samples in pairs, pairing one healthy donor with one patient. CDR1 SGHTA and CDR2 FQGNSA are derived from the germline V gene. V is clipped by 3 bases and J by 5 bases, and the sequence between their germline boundaries is 4 bases long. The CDR3 contains 11 residues, cysteine and phenylalanine counted. Only CDR3 DNA is held: 33 bases, read in frame from base 1.

Sequencing used naive CD4+ T cells from blood. The cell subset or site tag for this specimen amounts to: true naive CD4+ T cells. The sequence was obtained from a woman under 30 in good health. This sequence uses TRBV7-2 and TRBJ1-1, with an unclear D gene assignment. The DNA is TGTGCCAGCAGCTTGTCGACTGAAGCTTTCTTT. The translation is CASSLSTEAFF.